This T cell receptor (beta chain) is from a study of blood T cells in healthy people across ages. V lost 8 bases to trimming and J lost 0 bases, with 18 bases between them. Germline loops: CDR1 SQVTM, CDR2 ANQGSEA. The CDR3 runs to 15 residues. Primers used in a second PCR of roughly 6 to 12 cycles were a sample-barcoded 5' primer and a J-beta primer mix. TCRdb fed the 5' RACE reads into MiXCR, producing one record per CDR3 protein. Among fewer than 800,000 distinct CDR3 sequences listed, 25% were seen once. Broader study findings: PBMCs went unsorted, and a conclusive naive versus antigen-experienced comparison was therefore prevented.

The table lists this clonotype with a few counts. What it recognizes is unknown. These data were also reused for a study on T cells of mothers and their children. Per that study: Roughly six children and their three healthy Caucasian mothers were the donors. The yield was over 9 million TCR beta CDR3 reads from each mother and approximately 3 million from each child.

The sequenced sample was blood. The J gene is TRBJ2-3, the V gene TRBV29-1; either TRBD1 or TRBD2 may supply D (5 bases each). This sequence originates from a boy aged 10-17 years in good health. Written as DNA, the CDR3 is TGCAGCCACAATTTTGGGGGAACTAGCACAGATACGCAGTATTTT. Translated: CSHNFGGTSTDTQYF.